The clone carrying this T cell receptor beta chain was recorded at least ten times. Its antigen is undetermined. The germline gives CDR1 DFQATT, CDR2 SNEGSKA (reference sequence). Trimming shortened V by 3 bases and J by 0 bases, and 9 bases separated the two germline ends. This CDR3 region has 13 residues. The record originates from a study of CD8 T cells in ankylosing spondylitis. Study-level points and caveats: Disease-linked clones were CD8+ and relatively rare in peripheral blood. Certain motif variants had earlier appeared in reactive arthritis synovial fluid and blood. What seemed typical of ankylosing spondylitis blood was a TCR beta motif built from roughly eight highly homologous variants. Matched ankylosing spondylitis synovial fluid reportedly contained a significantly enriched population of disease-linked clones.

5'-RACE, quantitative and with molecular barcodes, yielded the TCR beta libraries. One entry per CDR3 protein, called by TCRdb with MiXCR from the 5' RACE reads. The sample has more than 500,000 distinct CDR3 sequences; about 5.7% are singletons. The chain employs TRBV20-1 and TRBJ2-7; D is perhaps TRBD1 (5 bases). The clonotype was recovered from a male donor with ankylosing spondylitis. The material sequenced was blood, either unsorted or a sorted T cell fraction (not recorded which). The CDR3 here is CSARVRVSYEQYF. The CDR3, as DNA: TGCAGTGCTAGGGTCAGGGTCTCCTACGAGCAGTACTTC.